The rows below give T cell receptor beta chains drawn from one sample of a study of CD8+CD57+ T cells in acquired aplastic anemia. TCRdb called the reads again in MiXCR, with one record for every CDR3 protein. The repertoire holds approximately 200,000 distinct CDR3 sequences, approximately 51% seen once, with 20% in the top ten. Sequencing was done on a sample of sorted CD4+, CD8+, or CD8+CD57+ T cells (not recorded which) from PBMCs. These receptors all stem from a human donor with aplastic anemia. Each CDR3 is given with its conserved first and last residue. D genes are given only for firm matches. Clone size is stated in some rows and not others, as once, few, many or a class when expanded.

TRBV15	NA	NA	13	TRBJ1-5	CATSRDTNQPQHF	TGTGCCACCAGCAGAGACACAAATCAGCCCCAGCATTTT
TRBV20-1	TRBD2	once	18	TRBJ2-1	CSARPPEIAGYSYNEQFF	TGCAGTGCTAGGCCCCCTGAGATAGCGGGGTACTCCTACAATGAGCAGTTCTTC
TRBV15	TRBD1	NA	13	TRBJ2-7	CATGRQGSYEQYF	TGTGCCACCGGTCGACAGGGTAGTTACGAGCAGTACTTC
TRBV7-9	NA	many	11	TRBJ2-1	CASSSSNVQFF	TGTGCCAGCAGCTCCAGCAATGTGCAGTTCTTC
TRBV10-3	TRBD1	NA	14	TRBJ2-2	CAISGTGVAGELFF	TGTGCCATCAGCGGGACAGGGGTCGCCGGGGAGCTGTTTTTT
TRBV6-1	TRBD1	many	14	TRBJ1-4	CASTRDRGDEKLFF	TGTGCCAGCACCCGGGACAGGGGTGATGAAAAACTGTTTTTT
TRBV19	TRBD1	few	14	TRBJ1-2	CASSTRTGGYGYTF	TGTGCCAGTTCCACAAGGACAGGGGGCTATGGCTACACCTTC
TRBV24-1	NA	NA	14	TRBJ2-3	CATSDPTGTDTQYF	TGTGCCACCAGTGATCCGACAGGCACAGATACGCAGTATTTT
TRBV5-4	TRBD2	NA	15	TRBJ2-3	CASSPAGGHRDTQYF	TGCGCCAGCAGCCCAGCGGGGGGGCATCGAGATACGCAGTATTTT
TRBV20-1	TRBD2	many	18	TRBJ2-2	CSARDGLAGGANTGELFF	TGCAGTGCTAGGGACGGACTAGCGGGGGGGGCGAACACCGGGGAGCTGTTTTTT
TRBV7-6	NA	once	17	TRBJ2-5	CASSLQPRVSAQETQYF	TGTGCCAGCAGCTTACAGCCCCGGGTGAGCGCCCAAGAGACCCAGTACTTC